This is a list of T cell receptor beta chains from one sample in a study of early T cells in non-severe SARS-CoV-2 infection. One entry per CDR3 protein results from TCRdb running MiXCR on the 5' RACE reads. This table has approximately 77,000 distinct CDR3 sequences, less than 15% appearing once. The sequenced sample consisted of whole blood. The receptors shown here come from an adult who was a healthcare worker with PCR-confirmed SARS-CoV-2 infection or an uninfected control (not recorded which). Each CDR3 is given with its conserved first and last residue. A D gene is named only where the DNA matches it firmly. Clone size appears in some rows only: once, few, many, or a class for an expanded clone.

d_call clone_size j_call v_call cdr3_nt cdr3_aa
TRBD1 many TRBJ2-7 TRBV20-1 TGCAGTGCTAGAGCCCCCGAGACAGGGGCGTTCTACGAGCAGTACTTC CSARAPETGAFYEQYF
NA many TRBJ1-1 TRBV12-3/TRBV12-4 TGTGCCAGCAGTCTAGGGGCCGGGACAGAAGCTTTCTTT CASSLGAGTEAFF
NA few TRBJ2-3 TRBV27 TGTGCCAGCAGTTTATCAAGGACTATCACAGATACGCAGTATTTT CASSLSRTITDTQYF
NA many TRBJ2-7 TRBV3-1 TGTGCCAGCAGCCAAGACTATCAGCAGTACTTC CASSQDYQQYF
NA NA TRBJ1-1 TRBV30 TGTGCCTGGAGTCGAACGGCGAACACTGAAGCTTTCTTT CAWSRTANTEAFF
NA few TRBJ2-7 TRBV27 TGTGCCAGCAGTCAATGGGCTGGGGCTAGCGACGAGCAGTACTTC CASSQWAGASDEQYF
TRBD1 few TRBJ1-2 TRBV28 TGTGCCAGCAGGGTGGGACAGCCGAGAGGCTACACCTTC CASRVGQPRGYTF
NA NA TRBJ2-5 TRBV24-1 TGTGCCACCAGTGACCCACAAGAGACCCAGTACTTC CATSDPQETQYF
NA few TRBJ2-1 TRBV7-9 TGTGCCAGCAGCTTAGAAGGCAGGGGCGATGAGCAGTTCTTC CASSLEGRGDEQFF
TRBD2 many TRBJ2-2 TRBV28 TGTGCCAGCAGTTCCTGGACTAGCGGGAGCGCCGGGGAGCTGTTTTTT CASSSWTSGSAGELFF
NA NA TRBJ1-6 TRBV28 TGTGCCAGCAGGACGAATTCACCCCTCCACTTT CASRTNSPLHF
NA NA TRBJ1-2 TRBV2 TGTGCCATTACTGACAGGAGTTATGGCTACACCTTC CAITDRSYGYTF
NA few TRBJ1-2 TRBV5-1 TGCGCCAGCAGCTTAGGGGGTCCCTGGAAGGCTAACTATGGCTACACCTTC CASSLGGPWKANYGYTF
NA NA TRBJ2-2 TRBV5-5 TGTGCCAGCAGCCGGTCAGGGAACACCGGGGAGCTGTTTTTT CASSRSGNTGELFF
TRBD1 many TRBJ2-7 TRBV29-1 TGCAGCGTTGCCCGAAGACAGGGGGGCTACGAGCAGTACTTC CSVARRQGGYEQYF
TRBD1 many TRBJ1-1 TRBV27 TGTGCCAGCAGTTTGGGACAGGCCGGCAATGAAGCTTTCTTT CASSLGQAGNEAFF
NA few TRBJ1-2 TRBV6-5 TGTGCCAGCAGTTACCAAGGACAGCCCTATGGCTACACCTTC CASSYQGQPYGYTF
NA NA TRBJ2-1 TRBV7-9 TGTGCCAGCAGCCCGGATAACGGGAATGAGCAGTTCTTC CASSPDNGNEQFF
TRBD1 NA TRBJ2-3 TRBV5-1 TGCGCCAGCACCCGGGACAGCTACAGAGCTAGCACAGATACGCAGTATTTT CASTRDSYRASTDTQYF
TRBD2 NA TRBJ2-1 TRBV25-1 TGTGCCAGCAGTGTGACTAGCGGGAGCTCCTACAATGAGCAGTTCTTC CASSVTSGSSYNEQFF
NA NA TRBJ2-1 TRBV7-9 TGTGCCAGCAGCTTAGAGGTGCTGGGGCAGTTCTTC CASSLEVLGQFF
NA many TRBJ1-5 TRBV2 TGTGCCAGCTCGAGGTCGAGGGGCAATCAGCCCCAGCATTTT CASSRSRGNQPQHF
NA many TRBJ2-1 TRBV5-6 TGTGCCAGCAGCTCCGGACCAGGGAATGAGCAGTTCTTC CASSSGPGNEQFF
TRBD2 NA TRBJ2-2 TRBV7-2 TGTGCCAGCAGCTCCAGCGGGAGAGAAACAGGGGAGCTGTTTTTT CASSSSGRETGELFF